In this sample, the clone carrying this TCR beta chain turned up a few times. Its antigen is as yet unknown. Each CDR3 protein gets one entry after TCRdb re-called the 5' RACE reads with MiXCR. This table has around 320,000 distinct CDR3 sequences, about 10% appearing once. This entry belongs to a study of T cells after yellow fever vaccination. Study-level background: Preparation of the low-cell-number fractions used SMART-Seq v4 Ultra Low Input.

Study results and limitations: Subsequent booster samples again held most clones from primary vaccination (less than 98% CD4, approximately 86% CD8).

The germline gives CDR1 SGHNT, CDR2 YENEEA. This CDR3 has 15 residues. The junction had 6 bases not matched to a gene; V was cut back by 5 bases and J by 4 bases. This sequence originates from a man aged 18 to 30 who received the YFV17D yellow fever vaccine. The source material was CD4+ T cells sorted from PBMCs, sampled 45 days after the yellow fever booster vaccination. V is TRBV11-3 and J is TRBJ2-3; 10 bases are a match to TRBD2. The CDR3 nucleotides read TGTGCCAGCAGCCCTAGCGGGGGACCGGCAGATACGCAGTATTTT. It encodes CASSPSGGPADTQYF.